Following are 15 T cell receptor beta chains from one sample sequenced in a study of blood T cell repertoires in COVID-19. Assay: immunoSEQ multiplex PCR; the TCRdb copy retains only in-frame clones and omits some. The sample has approximately 90,000 clones; 70% to 80% are singletons. Sequenced material: peripheral blood. These receptors were collected from a human donor in a cohort sampled during active COVID-19.

The J gene is TRBJ1-1, the V gene TRBV3-1 (or the pseudogene TRBV3-2); D gene unclear. The CDR3 has 15 residues. Trimming stripped 2 bases from V and 8 bases from J, with 18 bases between. Germline V lookup: CDR1 LGHDT, CDR2 YNNKEL (reference sequence). The CDR3 loop is CASSQYQRVFGEAFF. Written as DNA, the CDR3 is TGTGCCAGCAGCCAATACCAACGGGTCTTCGGGGAAGCTTTCTTT.

The gene calls are TRBV30 and TRBJ2-7, with 8 positions matching TRBD2. V lost 1 base, J lost 7 bases, and 6 bases stayed unmatched. This CDR3 contains 13 residues. CDR1 GTSNPN and CDR2 SVGIG come from the germline V gene (reference sequence). The CDR3 region has the DNA TGTGCCTGGAGTGGGGGACTAGACGGGGAGCAGTACTTC. Protein sequence: CAWSGGLDGEQYF.

The chain combines TRBV18 with TRBJ2-2; TRBD1 matches 8 bases. V lost 3 bases and J lost 7; bases outside the gene matches: 4. Germline V lookup: CDR1 KGHSH, CDR2 LQKENI. The CDR3 is made up of 14 amino acids. CDR3 sequence (DNA): TGTGCCAGCTCACCCCAGACAGGGGTCGGGGAGCTGTTTTTT. This codes for CASSPQTGVGELFF. Full variable domain (remainder filled in from reference TRBV18 and TRBJ2-2): NAGVMQNPRHLVRRRGQEARLRCSPMKGHSHVYWYRQLPEEGLKFMVYLQKENIIDESGMPKERFSAEFPKEGPSILRIQQVVRGDSAAYFCASSPQTGVGELFFGEGSRLTVL.

The chain couples TRBV6-6 to TRBJ2-1, with D possibly being TRBD1 (6 bases). The V and J ends lost 6 bases and 8 bases respectively, with 11 bases between them. The CDR3 spans 12 residues. Germline CDR1 and CDR2: MNHNY and SVGAGI (reference sequence). Here the CDR3 DNA reads TGTGCCAGCAGCCCGGGACAAGATGAGCAGTTCTTC. Translating it yields CASSPGQDEQFF.

The gene calls are TRBV24-1 and TRBJ2-5, with 14 nucleotides matching TRBD2. CDR1 and CDR2 from the germline V gene are KGHDR and SFDVKD. V dropped 2 bases and J dropped 5; count of bases not matched to a gene: 6. The CDR3 extends over 17 amino acids. The CDR3 here is CATSDYGLAGGLETQYF. CDR3 sequence (DNA): TGTGCCACCAGTGATTACGGACTAGCGGGAGGCTTGGAGACCCAGTACTTC.

The sample holds many counts of this clone. The J gene is TRBJ2-6, the V gene TRBV7-9, with D tentatively TRBD1 (5 bases). The V end lost 0 bases, the J end lost 2 bases, and 8 bases lay between the germline ends. Germline V gives CDR1 SEHNR, CDR2 FQNEAQ (reference sequence). CDR3 length equals 16 residues. The CDR3 sequence is CASSLAQGTGANVLTF. In nucleotides, the CDR3 is TGTGCCAGCAGCTTAGCGCAGGGTACTGGGGCCAACGTCCTGACTTTC. The full variable domain, its missing parts supplied by reference TRBV7-9 and TRBJ2-6, is DTGVSQNPRHKITKRGQNVTFRCDPISEHNRLYWYRQTLGQGPEFLTYFQNEAQLEKSRLLSDRFSAERPKGSFSTLEIQRTEQGDSAMYLCASSLAQGTGANVLTFGAGSRLTVL.

This sequence joins TRBV4-2 and TRBJ1-2; TRBD1 matches 7 bases. Germline loops: CDR1 LGHNA, CDR2 YNFKEQ. The CDR3 extends over 16 amino acids. Trimming removed 0 bases from V and 5 bases from J; junction bases left unmatched: 9. This CDR3 is CASSQDLMTGRYGYTF. The CDR3 nucleotides are TGTGCCAGCAGCCAAGATCTCATGACAGGGAGGTATGGCTACACCTTC.

The chain employs TRBV27 and TRBJ2-2, with 8 nucleotides matching TRBD1. V trimming: 5 bases; J trimming: 7 bases; junction bases outside the gene matches: 9. Germline-derived CDR1 and CDR2 are MNHEY and SMNVEV (reference sequence). The CDR3 runs 15 residues. The CDR3 region is CASSKTQGAGGELFF. The DNA for the CDR3 is TGTGCCAGCAGTAAAACCCAGGGGGCGGGCGGGGAGCTGTTTTTT.

The DNA for the CDR3 is TGTGCCAGCAGCGCAGGGGTATTGTACCAAGAGACCCAGTACTTC. Translating gives CASSAGVLYQETQYF. J is TRBJ2-5 and V is TRBV7-6; tentative D call: TRBD1 (6 bases). This CDR3 has 15 amino acids. The germline CDR1 and CDR2 sequences are SGHVS and FNYEAQ. With 5 bases removed from V and 0 bases from J, the gap between germline ends came to 13 bases. Complete variable domain (other parts from reference TRBV7-6 and TRBJ2-5): GAGVSQSPRYKVTKRGQDVALRCDPISGHVSLYWYRQALGQGPEFLTYFNYEAQQDKSGLPNDRFSAERPEGSISTLTIQRTEQRDSAMYRCASSAGVLYQETQYFGPGTRLLVL.

This rearrangement joins TRBV27 to TRBJ1-6, with unresolved D. In germline, CDR1 is MNHEY, CDR2 SMNVEV (reference sequence). This CDR3 region has 17 residues. Trimming pared 5 bases from V and 0 bases from J, leaving 14 bases between. As DNA, the CDR3 is TGTGCCAGCAGTCCTCACAGCGGCCTCTCCTATAATTCACCCCTCCACTTT. Its translation: CASSPHSGLSYNSPLHF.

This chain connects TRBV7-8 to TRBJ2-1; 8 nucleotides line up with TRBD1. J was trimmed by 4 bases and V by 6 bases; bases with no gene match: 11. The CDR3 consists of 16 residues. Per germline, CDR1 SGHVS and CDR2 FQNEAQ. The CDR3: CASRLTLRTGYNEQFF. CDR3 sequence (DNA): TGTGCCAGCAGACTGACCCTCAGGACAGGGTACAATGAGCAGTTCTTC.

This chain connects TRBV29-1 to TRBJ2-1, with D perhaps TRBD1 (6 bases). Germline assignment: CDR1 SQVTM and CDR2 ANQGSEA. The CDR3 is 15 amino acids. V lost 3 bases to trimming and J lost 10 bases, with 22 bases between them. The CDR3 sequence: CSVDGTGTVAPEQFF. The CDR3 bases are TGCAGCGTTGATGGTACAGGGACGGTGGCACCCGAGCAGTTCTTC.

V usage is TRBV5-1 and J usage is TRBJ2-1; D is possibly TRBD2 (7 bases). Germline CDR1 SGHRS, CDR2 YFSETQ. Trimming left V 7 bases short and J 5 bases short, with 16 bases between. The CDR3 runs 14 residues. DNA of the CDR3: TGCGCCAGCGGAGGGGGGGAAAAGGACAATGAGCAGTTCTTC. Its translation is CASGGGEKDNEQFF.

The chain links TRBV3-1 (or the pseudogene TRBV3-2) to TRBJ1-5; 7 positions agree with TRBD1. Germline-derived CDR1 and CDR2 are LGHDT and YNNKEL (reference sequence). This CDR3 has 15 residues. Trimming cost V 2 bases and J 2 bases; bases outside gene matches: 3. The CDR3, as DNA: TGTGCCAGCAGCCAAAACAGGGGCGGCAATCAGCCCCAGCATTTT. This encodes CASSQNRGGNQPQHF.

This clone has more than one count but fewer than ten. V usage is TRBV19 and J usage is TRBJ1-5; 10 bases agree with TRBD1. With V trimmed by 5 bases and J by 1 base, 2 bases remained unmatched. The CDR3 runs 15 residues. The germline V gene has CDR1 LNHDA and CDR2 SQIVND (reference sequence). CDR3 sequence (DNA): TGTGCCAGTAGTCGACAGGGGGCAAGCAATCAGCCCCAGCATTTT. Its protein product is CASSRQGASNQPQHF.